The 4 T cell receptor beta chains given below trace back to one sample, sequenced in a study of metastatic and nonmetastatic thyroid tumors. TCRdb ran MiXCR on the PCR reads. Among about 82,000 clones listed, 12% were seen once. Each patient went into thyroid surgery without having received any treatment. The material sequenced was tumor tissue. The receptors here all came from a female donor with papillary thyroid cancer or a benign thyroid nodule (not recorded which). Some clones in this sample may be carry-over from other donors' samples.

Notes on this clone: Since a much larger clone is just one base distant, this may be a read error. The V gene is TRBV29-1, the J gene TRBJ1-2, with 9 nucleotides matching TRBD1. V gave up 4 bases and J gave up 4 bases; unmatched junction bases: 13. CDR1 and CDR2 from the germline V gene are SQVTM and ANQGSEA. The CDR3 spans 16 residues. The CDR3 coding sequence is TGCAGCGTTGGGGGGGGACAGGGAATTTTTAGCTATGGCTACACCTTC. Protein: CSVGGGQGIFSYGYTF.

This clone was counted at least ten times. The V call is TRBV12-3 or TRBV12-4, the J call TRBJ2-5; D may match TRBD1 or TRBD2 (5 bases each). CDR3 size: 14 residues. With 5 bases removed from V and 5 bases from J, the gap between germline ends came to 15 bases. The CDR3 sequence: CASSARDPSETQYF. CDR3 DNA sequence: TGTGCCAGCAGTGCGAGGGACCCCTCGGAGACCCAGTACTTC.

This clone was observed many times. V gene TRBV27 combines with J gene TRBJ2-1; no firm D call. Germline lookup yields CDR1 MNHEY and CDR2 SMNVEV (reference sequence). V was trimmed by 2 bases and J by 10 bases, leaving 9 bases between them. The CDR3 is 12 amino acids. CDR3 in DNA: TGTGCCAGCAGTTTAAATAAGGAGGAGCAGTTCTTC. The encoded protein is CASSLNKEEQFF.

Of note for this clone: One end of the junction does not line up with germline, which may come from a read error. The same CDR3 can be traced to other DNA sequences in this sample. The V and J genes are TRBV5-4 and TRBJ2-3; D is ambiguous. The length of the CDR3 is 12 residues. Germline V gene sequence: CDR1 SGHNT, CDR2 YYREEE (reference sequence). The CDR3 loop is CASSWIADTQYF. Written as DNA, the CDR3 is TGCGCCAGCAGCTGGATCGCAGATACGCAGTATTTT.